This T cell receptor (beta chain) derives from a study of tumor-infiltrating lymphocytes in primary liver carcinoma. The template, about 550 ng total RNA, yielded TCR beta cDNA made with a constant-region primer. Construction of TCR beta libraries relied on three successive nested multiplex PCR rounds employing slightly modified ARM-PCR. The first two PCR rounds used TRBV1-TRBV30 forward primers with a C-beta reverse primer, approximately 11 cycles each. TCRdb reprocessed the multiplex PCR reads via MiXCR and lists one record per CDR3 protein. The sample carries about 320,000 distinct CDR3 sequences, more than 55% recorded once. Germline DNA was extracted too, while blood RNA derived from unsorted whole blood. This CDR3 has 14 residues. V was pared by 4 bases and J by 8 bases, with 9 bases of the junction left unmatched. The germline V gene has CDR1 SEHNR and CDR2 FQNEAQ (reference sequence).

The sample consisted of peripheral blood. The TCR was taken from a man aged 35-49 years with primary liver carcinoma and hepatitis B virus infection. V and J are TRBV7-9 and TRBJ1-1, with 8 nucleotides matching TRBD1. Here the CDR3 DNA reads TGTGCCAGCAGCTGGGGGGGACAGGAAAGAGAAGCTTTCTTT. As protein: CASSWGGQEREAFF.